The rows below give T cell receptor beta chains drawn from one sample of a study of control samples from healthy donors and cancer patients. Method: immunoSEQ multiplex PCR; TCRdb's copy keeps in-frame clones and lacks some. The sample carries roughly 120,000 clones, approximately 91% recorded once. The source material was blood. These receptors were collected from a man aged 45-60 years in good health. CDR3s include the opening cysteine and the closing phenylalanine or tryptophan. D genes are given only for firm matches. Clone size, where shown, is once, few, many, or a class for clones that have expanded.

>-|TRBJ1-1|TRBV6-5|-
TGTGCCAGCAGGACAGCCACTGAAGCTTTCTTT
CASRTATEAFF
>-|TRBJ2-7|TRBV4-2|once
TGTGCCAGCAGCTCTGCTCGAGCCTCGGACGAGCAGTACTTC
CASSSARASDEQYF
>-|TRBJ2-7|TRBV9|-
TGTGCCAGCAGCGTAGCCCCCTCAGGGGCATACGAGCAGTACTTC
CASSVAPSGAYEQYF
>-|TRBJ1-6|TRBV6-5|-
TGTGCCAGCAGTTATGGCCGGAGCTCCTATAATTCACCCCTCCACTTT
CASSYGRSSYNSPLHF
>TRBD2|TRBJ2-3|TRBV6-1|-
TGTGCCAGCAGTGACCTAGCGGGGGGCGCGGGGCCAGATACGCAGTATTTT
CASSDLAGGAGPDTQYF
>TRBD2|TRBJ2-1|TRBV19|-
TGTGCCAGTAGTTCACTAGCGGGGGACTACAATGAGCAGTTCTTC
CASSSLAGDYNEQFF
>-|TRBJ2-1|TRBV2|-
TGTGCCAGCAGTGGAGATAGTGGACTGGCGTTCTTC
CASSGDSGLAFF
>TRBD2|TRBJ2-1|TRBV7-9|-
TGTGCCAGCAGCGGGACTAGCGGGTACTACAATGAGCAGTTCTTC
CASSGTSGYYNEQFF
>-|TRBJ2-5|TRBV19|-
TGTGCCAGTAGTATAAGTAGCCCCAGGGAATGGGAGACCCAGTACTTC
CASSISSPREWETQYF
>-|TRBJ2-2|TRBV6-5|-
TGTGCCAGCAGCCGCACCGGGGAGCTGTTTTTT
CASSRTGELFF
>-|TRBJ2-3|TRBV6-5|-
TGTGCCAGCAGCGCTCGGGGGTGGGATACGCAGTATTTT
CASSARGWDTQYF
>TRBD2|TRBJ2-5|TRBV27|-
TGTGCCAGCAGTTTAAGGCTAGCGGGGGGGGGAGAGACCCAGTACTTC
CASSLRLAGGGETQYF
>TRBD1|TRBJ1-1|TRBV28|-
TGTGCCAGCAGTTTCCTTACAGGGGTAGGCACTGAAGCTTTCTTT
CASSFLTGVGTEAFF
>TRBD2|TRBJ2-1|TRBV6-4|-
TGTGCCAGCAGTGACTCTGGCGGGGGGTCTGGTGAGCAGTTCTTC
CASSDSGGGSGEQFF
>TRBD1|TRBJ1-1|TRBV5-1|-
TGCGCCAGCAGCCCATATGGACAGGGGGCCAGCACTGAAGCTTTCTTT
CASSPYGQGASTEAFF
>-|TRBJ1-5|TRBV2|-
TGTGCCAGCAGTGAAACAATGGCCCCGAATCAGCCCCAGCATTTT
CASSETMAPNQPQHF
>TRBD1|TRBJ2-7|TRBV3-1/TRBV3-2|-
TGTGCCAGCAGCCAAGTGGGGGACAGGGGCTACGAGCAGTACTTC
CASSQVGDRGYEQYF
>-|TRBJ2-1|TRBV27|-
TGTGCCAGCAGTGAGGTCGCGGGATCCTACAATGAGCAGTTCTTC
CASSEVAGSYNEQFF
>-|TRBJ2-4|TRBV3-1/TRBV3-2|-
TGTGCCAGCAGCCACGCGGGATTGAAAAACATTCAGTACTTC
CASSHAGLKNIQYF
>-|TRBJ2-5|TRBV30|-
TGTGCCTGGAGTGCCCTGGGACTACAGGGGGTCGGGGAGACCCAGTACTTC
CAWSALGLQGVGETQYF
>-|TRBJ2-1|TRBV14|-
TGTGCCAGCAGCCGTTCCAGGTATGAGCAGTTCTTC
CASSRSRYEQFF
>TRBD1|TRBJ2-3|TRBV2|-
TGTGCCAGCAGTCCGACAGGGGGGCTCACAGATACGCAGTATTTT
CASSPTGGLTDTQYF
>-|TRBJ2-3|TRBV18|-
TGTGCCAGCTCACCACCACGTACTAGCACAGATACGCAGTATTTT
CASSPPRTSTDTQYF
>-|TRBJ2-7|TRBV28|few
TGTGCCAGCAGTTTCGGACAGAACTCCTACGAGCAGTACTTC
CASSFGQNSYEQYF
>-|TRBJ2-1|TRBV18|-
TGTGCCAGCTCACCGCTGTTAGGCGGGAACCACAATGAGCAGTTCTTC
CASSPLLGGNHNEQFF
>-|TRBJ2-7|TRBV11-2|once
TGTGCCAGCAGCTTAGAGTTTATGGGCTACGAGCAGTACTTC
CASSLEFMGYEQYF
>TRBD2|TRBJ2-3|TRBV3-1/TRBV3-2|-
TGTGCCAGCAGCCCGCAATGGACTAGCGGGGGGGCGGGCACAGATACGCAGTATTTT
CASSPQWTSGGAGTDTQYF
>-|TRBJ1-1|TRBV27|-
TGTGCCAGCAGTTTATCTTCAGGAGAAGCTTTCTTT
CASSLSSGEAFF
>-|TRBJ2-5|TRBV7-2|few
TGTGCCAGCAGCTTATTTGGGGAGAGGACCCAGTACTTC
CASSLFGERTQYF
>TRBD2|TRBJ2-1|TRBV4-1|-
TGCGCCAGCAGCCTTGCACTAGCGGGGGTCTACAATGAGCAGTTCTTC
CASSLALAGVYNEQFF
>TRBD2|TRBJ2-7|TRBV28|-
TGTGCCAGCCTCCAATTACTAGCGGGGGGTTACGAGCAGTACTTC
CASLQLLAGGYEQYF
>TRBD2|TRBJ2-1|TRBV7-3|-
TGTGCCAGCAGCCCCCGCCTAGCGGGGACTTACAATGAGCAGTTCTTC
CASSPRLAGTYNEQFF
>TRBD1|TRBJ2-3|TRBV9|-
TGTGCCAGCAGCGTAGGACAGGGTAGGACAGATACGCAGTATTTT
CASSVGQGRTDTQYF
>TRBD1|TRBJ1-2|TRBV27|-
TGTGCCAGCCGTTACAGGGGGCTGGGTCGCTACACCTTC
CASRYRGLGRYTF
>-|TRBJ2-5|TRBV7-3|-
TGTGCCAGCAGCTTAGCGGGGACCCCCCAAGAGACCCAGTACTTC
CASSLAGTPQETQYF
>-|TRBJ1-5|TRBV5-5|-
TGTGCCAGCAGCTTGGGGGGGATCGCAGGAGACAATCAGCCCCAGCATTTT
CASSLGGIAGDNQPQHF
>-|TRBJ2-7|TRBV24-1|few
TGTGCCACCAGCAGGGGTAGCTCCTACGAGCAGTACTTC
CATSRGSSYEQYF
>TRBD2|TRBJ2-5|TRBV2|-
TGTGCCAGCAGTGAAACTAGCGTGTGGGGCGAGACCCAGTACTTC
CASSETSVWGETQYF
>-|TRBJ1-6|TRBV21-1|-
TGTGCCAGCAGCGTTGACAGGGGAGGTTCACCCCTCCACTTT
CASSVDRGGSPLHF
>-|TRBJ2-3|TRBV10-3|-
TGTGCCATCAGTTCCACACACGCAGCAGATACGCAGTATTTT
CAISSTHAADTQYF
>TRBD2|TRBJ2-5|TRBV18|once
TGTGCCAGCTCACCGACTAGCGGGGGGGCCCAAGAGACCCAGTACTTC
CASSPTSGGAQETQYF
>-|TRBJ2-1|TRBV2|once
TGTGCCAGCAGTAGCTCACCCTACAATGAGCAGTTCTTC
CASSSSPYNEQFF
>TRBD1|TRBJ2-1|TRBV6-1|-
TGTGCCAGCAGTGACAGGGGGTACGATGAGCAGTTCTTC
CASSDRGYDEQFF
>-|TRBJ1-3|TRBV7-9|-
TGTGCCAGCAGCTCGGAGGCTGGAAACACCATATATTTT
CASSSEAGNTIYF
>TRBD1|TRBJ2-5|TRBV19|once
TGTGCCAGTAGTATTCTTGGACAGGGTGAGACCCAGTACTTC
CASSILGQGETQYF
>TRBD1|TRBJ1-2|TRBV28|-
TGTGCCAGCAGAACCAGTTGGGACAGCCTCTATGGCTACACCTTC
CASRTSWDSLYGYTF
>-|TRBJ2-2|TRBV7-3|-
TGTGCCAGCAGCCAAGGACGGAACACCGGGGAGCTGTTTTTT
CASSQGRNTGELFF
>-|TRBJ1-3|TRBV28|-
TGTGCCAGCGGGGCAGTTGGAAACACCATATATTTT
CASGAVGNTIYF
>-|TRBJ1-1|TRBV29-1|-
TGCAGCGTTTTAGGTAGGGCTGAAGCTTTCTTT
CSVLGRAEAFF
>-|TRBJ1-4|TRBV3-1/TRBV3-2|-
TGTGCCAGCAGCCAAAGGACAGCTGAAAAACTGTTTTTT
CASSQRTAEKLFF
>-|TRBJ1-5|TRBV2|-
TGTGCCAGCAACATCGGACGGGAGCCCCAGCATTTT
CASNIGREPQHF
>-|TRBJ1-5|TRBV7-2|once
TGTGCCAGCAGCCCAGGCTTAACGGGACAAGCTTTAGAGCCCCAGCATTTT
CASSPGLTGQALEPQHF
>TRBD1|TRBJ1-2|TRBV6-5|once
TGTGCCAGCAGCGCCGGGACAGCCTTCCTTGGCTACACCTTC
CASSAGTAFLGYTF
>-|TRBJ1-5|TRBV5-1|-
TGCGCCAGCAGCTTGGAGGGGGATGAGTATCAGCCCCAGCATTTT
CASSLEGDEYQPQHF